This T cell receptor beta chain is from a study of cytomegalovirus exposure and HLA in healthy donors. Use of 60 Vbeta and 13 Jbeta primers characterized the PCR. The table came from immunoSEQ multiplex PCR; TCRdb's copy has only in-frame clones and leaves some out. The profile shows some 170,000 clones, around four fifths of them singletons. Trimming removed 5 bases from V and 5 bases from J; junction bases left unmatched: 10. The germline V gene encodes CDR1 MGHRA and CDR2 YSYEKL. CDR3 length: 16 residues. The origin of this receptor is a girl aged 2 to 9 in good health and CMV-seropositive. The sequenced sample was PBMCs. The V gene is TRBV4-1, the J gene TRBJ2-3; 10 bases are shared with TRBD2. CDR3 nucleotide sequence: TGCGCCAGCAGCGCCGCCGGGACTAGCGTAAGAGATACGCAGTATTTT. Its translation: CASSAAGTSVRDTQYF.